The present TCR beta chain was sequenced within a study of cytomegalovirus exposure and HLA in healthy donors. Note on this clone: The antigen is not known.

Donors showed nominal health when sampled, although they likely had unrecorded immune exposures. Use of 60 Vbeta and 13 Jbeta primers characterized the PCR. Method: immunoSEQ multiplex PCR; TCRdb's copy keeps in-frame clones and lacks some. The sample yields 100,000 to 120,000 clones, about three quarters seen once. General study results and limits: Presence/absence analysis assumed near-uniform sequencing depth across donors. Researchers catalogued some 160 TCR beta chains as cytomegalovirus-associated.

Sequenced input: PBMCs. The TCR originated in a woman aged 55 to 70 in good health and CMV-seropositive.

CDR3 in DNA: TGTGCCTGGACTAGCGGGAGGAATGAGCAGTTCTTC. Residues: CAWTSGRNEQFF. This chain joins TRBV7-9 and TRBJ2-1; 14 bases line up with TRBD2. The V gene end was trimmed by 11 bases and the J gene end by 7 bases; junction bases not matched to a gene: 1. Per germline, CDR1 SEHNR and CDR2 FQNEAQ (reference sequence). There are 12 residues in the CDR3.